The 20 T cell receptor beta chains in this list originate from one sample, sequenced in a study of response to subunit inactivated influenza vaccine. A single record per CDR3 protein comes from TCRdb applying MiXCR to the RT-PCR reads. The sample lists roughly 540,000 distinct CDR3 sequences, roughly a quarter occurring once. The sample also formed part of further work on T cells expressing NK-cell markers. That work states: cDNA encoding TCR beta was synthesized via 5'RACE template switching incorporating UMIs.

Sequences were derived from CD4+ T cells sorted from PBMCs, sampled about 11 days after vaccination. Source of these receptors: a man aged 50 or older who received an inactivated influenza vaccine.

In this sample, this clonotype turned up a few times. The rearrangement uses TRBV5-4 and TRBJ1-6, with 7 bases matching TRBD1. The CDR3 has 14 amino acids. Trimming cost V 4 bases and J 13 bases; bases outside gene matches: 11. Germline assignment: CDR1 SGHNT and CDR2 YYREEE (reference sequence). CDR3 protein: CASSPTRTGSPLHF. CDR3 sequence (DNA): TGTGCCAGCAGCCCCACCAGGACAGGTTCCCCCCTCCACTTT.

The V and J genes are TRBV6-1 and TRBJ2-1; no clear D gene. The CDR3 spans 15 residues. CDR1 is MNHNS and CDR2 is SASEGT in the germline V gene. Between the trimmed V and J ends, which lost 7 bases and 0 bases, there was a span of 13 bases. For the CDR3, the DNA is TGTGCCAGCACTCCCGACGGAAGCTCCTACAATGAGCAGTTCTTC. It is translated as CASTPDGSSYNEQFF.

This clonotype appeared a few times. The V call is TRBV18, the J call TRBJ2-1; D is uncertain. Germline lookup yields CDR1 KGHSH and CDR2 LQKENI. Trimming took off 4 bases at V and 7 bases at J, with 8 bases between the two ends. There are 12 residues in the CDR3. CDR3 DNA sequence: TGTGCCAGCTCACGAAATAGGAATGAGCAGTTCTTC. Protein: CASSRNRNEQFF.

A few counts support this clonotype. The chain recombines TRBV6-2 or TRBV6-3 with TRBJ1-1, with 8 positions matching TRBD1. CDR1 is MNHEY, CDR2 SVGEGT, per germline. The CDR3 contains 16 residues. With V trimmed by 5 bases and J by 1 base, 9 bases remained unmatched. The CDR3 DNA reads TGTGCCAGCAGTAACCGGGACAGGAGACAGAACACTGAAGCTTTCTTT. It yields the protein CASSNRDRRQNTEAFF.

In nucleotides, the CDR3 is TGTGCCAGCAGCTCGTTCAGGGGGAGCTCCTACAATGAGCAGTTCTTC. This translates into CASSSFRGSSYNEQFF. V is TRBV7-9 and J is TRBJ2-1, with 7 bases identical to TRBD1. The germline V gene encodes CDR1 SEHNR and CDR2 FQNEAQ (reference sequence). This CDR3 is built from 16 residues. Unmatched junction bases numbered 6, after V lost 4 bases and J lost 0 bases. The variable domain in full, completed from reference TRBV7-9 and TRBJ2-1, reads DTGVSQNPRHKITKRGQNVTFRCDPISEHNRLYWYRQTLGQGPEFLTYFQNEAQLEKSRLLSDRFSAERPKGSFSTLEIQRTEQGDSAMYLCASSSFRGSSYNEQFFGPGTRLTVL.

The table lists this clonotype with a few counts. The CDR3 DNA reads TGTGCCAGAGTGTCGGGCTACAATGAGCAGTTCTTC. As protein: CARVSGYNEQFF. The chain links TRBV27 to TRBJ2-1; D is unclear. The CDR3 has 12 amino acids. The V end lost 9 bases, the J end lost 3 bases, and 9 bases lay between the germline ends. The germline V gene has CDR1 MNHEY and CDR2 SMNVEV (reference sequence).

This clonotype was recorded at least ten times. The CDR3 here is CASSSEAGGQTQYF. The CDR3 nucleotides are TGCGCCAGCAGCTCTGAAGCGGGGGGGCAAACGCAGTATTTT. The chain carries TRBV5-1 and TRBJ2-3; TRBD2 aligns across 10 bases. The CDR3 has 14 residues. J gave up 9 bases and V 3 bases, and 7 bases lay outside the gene matches. Germline V gene sequence: CDR1 SGHRS, CDR2 YFSETQ.

This chain links TRBV20-1 with TRBJ1-6, with D possibly being TRBD1 (5 bases). V was shortened by 3 bases and J by 2 bases, with 17 bases between the two germline ends. The CDR3 is 17 residues long. Per germline, CDR1 DFQATT and CDR2 SNEGSKA (reference sequence). This chain's CDR3 is CSARPQGMQTYNSPLHF. The CDR3 DNA reads TGCAGTGCTAGGCCGCAGGGAATGCAGACCTATAATTCACCCCTCCACTTT.

A few counts support this clonotype. The chain recombines TRBV3-1 with TRBJ2-2; the D is unclear. The CDR3 length is 14 residues. The V end was cut by 1 base, the J end by 7 bases, with 10 bases between. Germline CDR1 reads LGHDT; CDR2 reads YNNKEL (reference sequence). The CDR3 coding sequence is TGTGCCAGCAGCCAAGGGACCCTCGGCGGGGAGCTGTTTTTT. It codes for CASSQGTLGGELFF.

This clonotype was observed a few times. CDR3 nucleotide sequence: TGCAGTGCTAGCAGCGGCGCGCGAGACGAAGCTTTCTTT. Protein: CSASSGARDEAFF. The V gene is TRBV20-1, the J gene TRBJ1-1, with D hard to call. The CDR3 consists of 13 residues. V was pared by 3 bases and J by 8 bases, with 16 bases between. Germline CDR1 and CDR2: DFQATT and SNEGSKA (reference sequence).

The chain uses TRBV24-1 and TRBJ2-1; D may be TRBD1 (5 bases). There are 15 residues in the CDR3. CDR1 is KGHDR, CDR2 SFDVKD, per germline. V lost 3 bases and J 4 bases, leaving 12 bases between the germline ends. The CDR3 loop reads CATSDARAVYNEQFF. Written as DNA, the CDR3 is TGTGCCACCAGTGATGCCAGGGCCGTTTACAATGAGCAGTTCTTC.

The chain recombines TRBV28 with TRBJ2-2; TRBD1 agrees at 8 bases. This CDR3 region has 15 residues. The germline gives CDR1 MDHEN, CDR2 SYDVKM. With V trimmed by 7 bases and J by 5 bases, 9 bases remained unmatched. The CDR3 nucleotides read TGTGCCAGCACCTCCGGGACAGGTCGAACCGGGGAGCTGTTTTTT. Protein: CASTSGTGRTGELFF. The full variable domain, completed using reference TRBV28 and TRBJ2-2, is DVKVTQSSRYLVKRTGEKVFLECVQDMDHENMFWYRQDPGLGLRLIYFSYDVKMKEKGDIPEGYSVSREKKERFSLILESASTNQTSMYLCASTSGTGRTGELFFGEGSRLTVL.

The J gene is TRBJ2-3, the V gene TRBV29-1, with a weak D call TRBD1 (5 bases). Germline V gene sequence: CDR1 SQVTM, CDR2 ANQGSEA. This CDR3 has 13 residues. V lost 3 bases and J lost 1, with 8 bases in between. The CDR3 DNA reads TGCAGCGTTGATCTACAGGGCACAGATACGCAGTATTTT. It translates to CSVDLQGTDTQYF.

This clonotype was seen only a few times. The chain links TRBV10-3 to TRBJ2-7, with D perhaps TRBD1 or TRBD2 (5 bases each). The CDR3 sequence is 13 residues long. Trimming removed 11 bases at V and 1 base at J, with 15 bases between. Germline V gene sequence: CDR1 ENHRY, CDR2 SYGVKD. The CDR3 nucleotides read TGTGCCGTCCGGGACGGAGATTCCTACGAGCAGTACTTC. This gives the protein CAVRDGDSYEQYF.

This clonotype was seen just once. The chain recombines TRBV7-2 with TRBJ1-5; D is unresolved. The V gene lost 3 bases and the J gene lost 1 base, with 13 bases spanning the gap. The CDR3 sequence is 16 residues long. The germline V gene encodes CDR1 SGHTA and CDR2 FQGNSA. CDR3 nucleotides: TGTGCCAGCAGCTTTAGAGGGTGGTCGAGCAATCAGCCCCAGCATTTT. Translating it yields CASSFRGWSSNQPQHF.

V usage is TRBV20-1 and J usage is TRBJ2-1; 7 nucleotides match TRBD2. Germline V gene data show CDR1 as DFQATT and CDR2 as SNEGSKA (reference sequence). The CDR3 is made up of 14 amino acids. The trim removed 4 bases at V and 9 bases at J, leaving 12 bases unmatched. The CDR3 reads CSANPPSGMGEQFF. The CDR3 DNA reads as TGCAGTGCTAACCCCCCCAGCGGGATGGGTGAGCAGTTCTTC.

The chain links TRBV9 to TRBJ2-3; 7 nucleotides match TRBD1. V gave up 5 bases and J gave up 3 bases; unmatched junction bases: 3. Germline CDR1 and CDR2: SGDLS and YYNGEE. The CDR3 runs 13 residues. CDR3 region: CASSIQGTDTQYF. CDR3 bases: TGTGCCAGCAGTATACAGGGGACAGATACGCAGTATTTT.

Concerning this clonotype itself: At one end, the junction sequence differs from germline, possibly due to a read error. V gene TRBV6-5 combines with J gene TRBJ2-7; no clear D gene. The CDR3 has 16 amino acids. Germline assignment: CDR1 MNHEY and CDR2 SVGAGI. CDR3 loop: CASSIDRQVNLLPPFF. In nucleotides, the CDR3 is TGTGCCAGCAGTATCGACCGTCAAGTCAACCTACTCCCCCCCTTCTTC.

The V and J genes are TRBV12-3 or TRBV12-4 and TRBJ1-3; D ambiguous. This CDR3 has 13 amino acids. V was clipped by 8 bases and J by 0 bases, with 8 bases between them. The CDR3 DNA reads as TGTGCCAGCGGAACTAGCTCTGGAAACACCATATATTTT. Protein: CASGTSSGNTIYF.

As to this clonotype: At one end, the junction sequence differs from germline, possibly due to a read error. The chain uses TRBV20-1 and TRBJ2-5, with a possible D match to TRBD2 (5 bases). The CDR3 loop spans 14 amino acids. Germline CDR1 reads DFQATT; CDR2 reads SNEGSKA (reference sequence). CDR3 protein: CCATYRRERETQYF. CDR3 in DNA: TGCTGTGCAACATACCGAAGGGAGAGGGAGACCCAGTACTTC.